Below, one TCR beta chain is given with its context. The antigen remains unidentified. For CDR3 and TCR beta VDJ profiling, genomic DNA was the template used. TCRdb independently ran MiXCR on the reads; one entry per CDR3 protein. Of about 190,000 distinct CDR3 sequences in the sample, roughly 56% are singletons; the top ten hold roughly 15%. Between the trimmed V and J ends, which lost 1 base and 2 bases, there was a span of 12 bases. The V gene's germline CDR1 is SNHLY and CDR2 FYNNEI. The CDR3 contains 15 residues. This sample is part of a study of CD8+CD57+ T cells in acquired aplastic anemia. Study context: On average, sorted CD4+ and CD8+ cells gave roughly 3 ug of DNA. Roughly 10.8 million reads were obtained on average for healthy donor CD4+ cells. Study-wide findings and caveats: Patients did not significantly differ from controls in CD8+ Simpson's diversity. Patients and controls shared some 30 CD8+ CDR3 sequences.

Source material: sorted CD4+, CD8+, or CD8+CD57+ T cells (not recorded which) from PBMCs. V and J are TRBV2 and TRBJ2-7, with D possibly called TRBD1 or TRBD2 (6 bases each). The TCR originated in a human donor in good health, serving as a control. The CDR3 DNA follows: TGTGCCAGCAGTGAAGGACGGGGGCCTACCTACGAGCAGTACTTC. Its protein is CASSEGRGPTYEQYF.